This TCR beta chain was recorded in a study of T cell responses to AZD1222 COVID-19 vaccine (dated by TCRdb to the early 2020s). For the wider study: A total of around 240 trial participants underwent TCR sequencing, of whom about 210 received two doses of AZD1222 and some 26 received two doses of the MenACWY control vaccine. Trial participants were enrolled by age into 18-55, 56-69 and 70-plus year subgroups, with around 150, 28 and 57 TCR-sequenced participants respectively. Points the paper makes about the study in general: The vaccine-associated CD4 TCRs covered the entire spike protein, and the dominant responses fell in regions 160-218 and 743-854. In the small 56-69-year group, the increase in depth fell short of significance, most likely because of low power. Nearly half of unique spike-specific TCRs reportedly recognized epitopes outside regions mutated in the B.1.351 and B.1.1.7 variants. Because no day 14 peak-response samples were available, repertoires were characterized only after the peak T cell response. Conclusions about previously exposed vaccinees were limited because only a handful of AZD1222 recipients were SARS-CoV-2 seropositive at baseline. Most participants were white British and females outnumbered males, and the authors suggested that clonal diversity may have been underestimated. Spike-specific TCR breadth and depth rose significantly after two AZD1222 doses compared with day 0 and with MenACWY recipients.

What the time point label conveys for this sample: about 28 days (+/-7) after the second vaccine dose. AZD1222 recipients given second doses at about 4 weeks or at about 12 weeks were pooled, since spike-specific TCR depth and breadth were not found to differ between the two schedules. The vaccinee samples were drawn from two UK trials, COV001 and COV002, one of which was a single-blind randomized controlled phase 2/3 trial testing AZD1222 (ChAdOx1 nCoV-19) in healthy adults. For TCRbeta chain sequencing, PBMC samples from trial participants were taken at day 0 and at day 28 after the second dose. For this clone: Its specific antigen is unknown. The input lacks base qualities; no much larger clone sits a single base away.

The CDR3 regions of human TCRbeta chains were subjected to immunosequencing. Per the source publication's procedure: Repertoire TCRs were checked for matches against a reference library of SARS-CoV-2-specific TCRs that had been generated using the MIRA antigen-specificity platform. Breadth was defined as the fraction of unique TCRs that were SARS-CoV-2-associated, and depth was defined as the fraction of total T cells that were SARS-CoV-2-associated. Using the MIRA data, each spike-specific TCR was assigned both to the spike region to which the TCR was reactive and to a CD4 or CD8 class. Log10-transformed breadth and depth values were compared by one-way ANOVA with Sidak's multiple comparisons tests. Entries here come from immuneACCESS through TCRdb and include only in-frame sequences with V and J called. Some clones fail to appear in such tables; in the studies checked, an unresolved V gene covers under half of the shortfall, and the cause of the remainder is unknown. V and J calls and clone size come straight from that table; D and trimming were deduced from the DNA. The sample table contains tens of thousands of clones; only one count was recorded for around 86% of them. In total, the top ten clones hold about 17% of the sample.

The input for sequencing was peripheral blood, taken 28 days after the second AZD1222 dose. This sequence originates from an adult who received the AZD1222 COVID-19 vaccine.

The CDR3 is CASSLAGNYEQYF. The nucleotide sequence is TGCGCCAGCAGCTTGGCAGGGAACTACGAGCAGTACTTC. The sequence is built from TRBV5-1 and TRBJ2-7; TRBD1 could be the D gene, as 5 bases match. The germline V gene yields SGHRS for CDR1 and YFSETQ for CDR2. The junction shows trimming of 0 bases on V and 3 bases on J, plus 7 bases between the germline ends. From the cysteine up to the phenylalanine, the CDR3 has a length of 13 residues. Only the CDR3 portion is preserved as DNA: 39 bases, with reading frame beginning at the first base.